Presented here are 20 T cell receptor beta chains from one specimen sequenced in a study of T cells in Graves' hyperthyroidism and ophthalmopathy. RNA transcripts yielded amplified TCR beta CDR3 regions. A first-round RT-PCR of the TCR CDR3 used the HTBI primer set. TCRdb reprocessed the multiplex PCR reads with MiXCR, giving one entry per CDR3 protein. The sample contains 700,000 to 850,000 distinct CDR3 sequences, over 35% of which appear only once. The sequenced material came from blood. All receptors derive from a woman in her thirties or forties with Graves' hyperthyroidism.

With respect to this clonotype: The CDR3 does not close with the conserved phenylalanine or tryptophan, likely indicating a read error. CDR3 coding DNA: TGTGCCAGCAGTGAGAGCGTCACTAATGAAAGACTGTTTTCT. It codes for CASSESVTNERLFS. The rearrangement joins TRBV2 to TRBJ1-4; D gene unclear. CDR3 size: 14 residues. CDR1 and CDR2 (germline): SNHLY, FYNNEI.

This clonotype was detected only a few times. The chain carries TRBV5-1 and TRBJ1-2; 8 positions agree with TRBD1. V gave up 0 bases and J gave up 3 bases; unmatched junction bases: 7. Looked up from germline, CDR1 is SGHRS and CDR2 is YFSETQ. The CDR3 covers 16 residues. Here the CDR3 DNA reads TGCGCCAGCAGCTTGGCCCAGGACAGGGCCTACTATGGCTACACCTTC. The encoded protein is CASSLAQDRAYYGYTF.

This clonotype was recorded many times. The chain couples TRBV6-6 to TRBJ2-6; D is undetermined. The CDR3 is made up of 15 amino acids. Germline assignment: CDR1 MNHNY and CDR2 SVGAGI (reference sequence). The ends were cut back, 7 bases at V and 3 bases at J, with 13 bases in the middle. CDR3 nucleotides: TGTGCCAGCAACGAACTCCTGGGTGGGGCCAACGTCCTGACTTTC. As protein: CASNELLGGANVLTF.

Of note for this clonotype: Mismatch with germline at one junction end may stem from a read error. The rearrangement uses TRBV5-6 and TRBJ1-5; D remains ambiguous. The CDR3 has 15 amino acids. In germline, CDR1 is SGHDT, CDR2 YYEEEE. The CDR3: CASSQRTGVAAPRHF. The CDR3 nucleotides read TGTGCCAGCAGCCAACGGACGGGAGTCGCCGCGCCCCGGCATTTT. Full variable domain (missing parts from reference TRBV5-6 and TRBJ1-5): DAGVTQSPTHLIKTRGQQVTLRCSPKSGHDTVSWYQQALGQGPQFIFQYYEEEERQRGNFPDRFSGHQFPNYSSELNVNALLLGDSALYLCASSQRTGVAAPRHFGDGTRLSIL.

This chain uses TRBV29-1 with TRBJ2-2, with D tentatively TRBD1 or TRBD2 (5 bases each). The ends were cut back, 8 bases at V and 4 bases at J, with 14 bases in the middle. The CDR3 covers 13 residues. CDR1 is SQVTM and CDR2 is ANQGSEA in the germline V gene. CDR3 coding DNA: TGCAGCTTAGCCGATGGGGGCACCGGGGAGCTGTTTTTT. Translation gives CSLADGGTGELFF.

This chain links TRBV6-6 with TRBJ2-7; TRBD2 is a possible D gene (6 bases). Trimming took 9 bases from V and 4 from J, leaving 16 bases between them. This CDR3 contains 13 residues. Germline V CDR1 and CDR2: MNHNY, SVGAGI (reference sequence). The CDR3 spells CASEARGSYEQYF. CDR3 in DNA: TGTGCCAGTGAGGCCCGGGGGTCGTACGAGCAGTACTTC.

This chain links TRBV19 with TRBJ2-6; D gene unclear. Germline V lookup: CDR1 LNHDA, CDR2 SQIVND (reference sequence). The V end was cut by 9 bases, the J end by 2 bases, with 14 bases between. This CDR3 spans 15 amino acids. CDR3 nucleotide sequence: TGTGCCAGCAGTTCATCAACTGCTGGGGCCAACGTCCTGACTTTC. Encoded protein: CASSSSTAGANVLTF.

To note about this clonotype: A much more abundant neighbour one base away suggests this may be a read error. Since no conserved phenylalanine or tryptophan closes the CDR3, a read error is the likely cause. The rearrangement joins TRBV10-1 to TRBJ1-1; D is perhaps TRBD1 (6 bases). The CDR3 extends over 13 amino acids. Trimming removed 6 bases from V and 1 base from J, with 9 bases in between. The V gene's germline CDR1 is WNHNN and CDR2 SYGVQD (reference sequence). The CDR3 DNA follows: TGCGCCAGCAGCCACAGGGAGAACACTGAAGCTTTCTCT. Translated, it gives CASSHRENTEAFS.

Note on this clonotype: Since the CDR3 does not end with the conserved phenylalanine or tryptophan, this likely comes from a read error. J is TRBJ2-5 and V is TRBV13, with TRBD1 as a possible D gene (6 bases). The V gene's germline CDR1 is PRHDT and CDR2 FYEKMQ (reference sequence). Trimming cost V 4 bases and J 5 bases, with 8 bases left between them. The CDR3 consists of 12 residues. CDR3: CASSWTEETQYV. As DNA, the CDR3 is TGTGCCAGCAGCTGGACAGAGGAGACCCAGTACGTC.

This chain uses TRBV10-3 with TRBJ1-2; 9 nucleotides match TRBD1. V lost 5 bases and J lost 9; bases outside the gene matches: 10. CDR3 size: 14 residues. CDR1 ENHRY and CDR2 SYGVKD come from the germline V gene. CDR3 sequence reads: CAISPGTGTISYTF. CDR3 nucleotides: TGTGCCATCAGTCCCGGGACAGGGACTATCAGCTACACCTTC.

The chain couples TRBV7-2 to TRBJ2-7; D possibly uses TRBD1 or TRBD2 (5 bases each). This CDR3 spans 14 amino acids. Trimming removed 4 bases from V and 3 bases from J, with 13 bases in between. The V gene's germline CDR1 is SGHTA and CDR2 FQGNSA. CDR3 region: CASSSREGLYEQYF. Here the CDR3 DNA reads TGTGCCAGCAGCTCCCGAGAGGGGCTCTACGAGCAGTACTTC.

This chain connects TRBV3-1 to TRBJ1-2; D is possibly TRBD1 (6 bases). This CDR3 has 15 residues. In germline, CDR1 is LGHDT, CDR2 YNNKEL (reference sequence). Trimming took 0 bases from V and 8 from J, leaving 16 bases between them. CDR3 in DNA: TGTGCCAGCAGCCAAGACGTTTCGGGGGCGGGGGGCTACACCTTC. Encoded protein: CASSQDVSGAGGYTF. Full variable domain (missing parts from reference TRBV3-1 and TRBJ1-2): DTAVSQTPKYLVTQMGNDKSIKCEQNLGHDTMYWYKQDSKKFLKIMFSYNNKELIINETVPNRFSPKSPDKAHLNLHINSLELGDSAVYFCASSQDVSGAGGYTFGSGTRLTVV.

V and J are TRBV25-1 and TRBJ1-2; perhaps TRBD1 as D (5 bases). Trimming shortened V by 5 bases and J by 2 bases, and 18 bases separated the two germline ends. Germline CDR1 is MGHDK and CDR2 is SYGVNS. This CDR3 region has 16 residues. Here the CDR3 reads CASSSVRTYLNYGYTF. DNA for the CDR3: TGTGCCAGCAGTTCAGTAAGGACATATCTAAACTATGGCTACACCTTC.

The table lists this clonotype with a few counts. This chain uses TRBV7-9 with TRBJ2-2; 11 positions agree with TRBD1. Germline loops: CDR1 SEHNR, CDR2 FQNEAQ (reference sequence). The CDR3 totals 18 residues. After removal of 2 bases from V and 0 bases from J, the junction contained 5 bases not matched to a gene. CDR3 bases: TGTGCCAGCAGCTTATCCCCGGGACAGGGGGCGAACACCGGGGAGCTGTTTTTT. Its protein product is CASSLSPGQGANTGELFF.

This clonotype was detected ten times or more. The chain employs TRBV7-9 and TRBJ1-2; weak D call: TRBD1 (6 bases). V lost 5 bases to trimming and J lost 4 bases, with 14 bases between them. The CDR3 has 14 residues. CDR1 and CDR2 from the germline V gene are SEHNR and FQNEAQ (reference sequence). The CDR3: CASSPRGDTYGYTF. As DNA, the CDR3 is TGTGCCAGCAGCCCCCGCGGGGACACCTATGGCTACACCTTC.

A few counts support this clonotype. V is TRBV4-3 and J is TRBJ1-2; D gene unclear. Trimming removed 1 base from V and 0 bases from J, with 6 bases in between. Germline CDR1 and CDR2: LGHNA and YSLEER. There are 14 residues in the CDR3. The CDR3 loop reads CASSQAHTNYGYTF. CDR3 DNA sequence: TGCGCCAGCAGCCAAGCACACACTAACTATGGCTACACCTTC.

This clonotype was observed a handful of times. A read error may explain this, as a much larger clone is one base away. The chain links TRBV10-3 to TRBJ1-6; D gene ambiguous. Between the trimmed V and J ends, which lost 5 bases and 8 bases, there was a span of 13 bases. This CDR3 region has 14 residues. CDR1 is ENHRY, CDR2 SYGVKD, per germline. The CDR3 reads CAISSLDGDSPLHF. CDR3 DNA sequence: TGTGCCATCAGTTCGTTGGACGGAGATTCACCCCTCCACTTT.

The chain is built from TRBV2 and TRBJ2-5, with D perhaps given as TRBD1 or TRBD2 (5 bases each). The V end lost 5 bases, the J end lost 4 bases, and 17 bases lay between the germline ends. This CDR3 is 15 amino acids long. The germline V gene encodes CDR1 SNHLY and CDR2 FYNNEI. The DNA of the CDR3 is TGTGCCAGCAGTAGCCGGGACCCCCAGGGAGAGACCCAGTACTTC. Translated, it gives CASSSRDPQGETQYF.

The chain joins TRBV2 to TRBJ1-5, with D hard to call. Germline V gives CDR1 SNHLY, CDR2 FYNNEI. CDR3 length: 15 residues. The ends were cut back, 5 bases at V and 0 bases at J, with 11 bases in the middle. The CDR3 is CASSLPTSSNQPQHF. In nucleotides, the CDR3 is TGTGCCAGCAGTTTACCAACCTCTAGCAATCAGCCCCAGCATTTT.

This clonotype was detected many times. This sequence joins TRBV7-9 and TRBJ1-1; a possible D gene is TRBD1 (6 bases). This CDR3 is 13 amino acids long. CDR1 is SEHNR, CDR2 FQNEAQ, per germline (reference sequence). The V end lost 5 bases, the J end lost 8 bases, and 15 bases lay between the germline ends. CDR3 DNA: TGTGCCAGCAGCCCTGGGGGGCCCAGGGAAGCTTTCTTT. Amino acid sequence: CASSPGGPREAFF.